Below, one T cell receptor beta chain is given with its context. Its antigen remains unidentified. V lost 2 bases and J lost 7, with 15 bases in between. The CDR3 has 15 residues. The germline V gene has CDR1 MDHEN and CDR2 SYDVKM. Primers included in the PCR were 60 Vbeta and 13 Jbeta primers. Libraries were prepared by immunoSEQ multiplex PCR; TCRdb keeps only in-frame clonotypes and omits some of them. This table holds over 120,000 clones, approximately 70% found once. This sample is drawn from a study of cytomegalovirus exposure and HLA in healthy donors. Each donor was nominally healthy when sampled (though unrecorded immune exposures were likely). Notes on the study in general: Reported findings show TCR beta sequences accurately forecast HLA-A and HLA-B alleles in most subjects. In a later analysis, HLA-associated TCR beta chains were more clonally expanded than equally common others.

The chain employs TRBV28 and TRBJ1-5; a weak D match, TRBD1 (5 bases). This sequence was found in a woman aged 55-75 years in good health and CMV-seropositive. Source material: PBMCs. The CDR3 protein is CASSLMGGVSQPQHF. The CDR3, as DNA: TGTGCCAGCAGTTTAATGGGAGGGGTTTCGCAGCCCCAGCATTTT. Full variable domain (remainder filled in from reference TRBV28 and TRBJ1-5): DVKVTQSSRYLVKRTGEKVFLECVQDMDHENMFWYRQDPGLGLRLIYFSYDVKMKEKGDIPEGYSVSREKKERFSLILESASTNQTSMYLCASSLMGGVSQPQHFGDGTRLSIL.